This T cell receptor beta chain came from a study of control samples from healthy donors and cancer patients. Germline V gives CDR1 SGHDT, CDR2 YYEEEE. The CDR3 has 15 residues. V lost 0 bases, J lost 4 bases, and 11 bases lay in between. Clones were sequenced by immunoSEQ multiplex PCR, and TCRdb holds only the in-frame ones, with some missing. Altogether fewer than 200,000 clones are present, 70% to 90% being singletons, with the ten largest covering around 13%. The TCR was taken from a man aged 25 to 40 in good health. The rearrangement links TRBV5-6 to TRBJ1-3, with a possible D match to TRBD1 (5 bases). Sequencing input: blood. The CDR3 loop reads CASSLGGVPGNTIYF. The CDR3 DNA is TGTGCCAGCAGCTTGGGAGGGGTACCGGGAAACACCATATATTTT.